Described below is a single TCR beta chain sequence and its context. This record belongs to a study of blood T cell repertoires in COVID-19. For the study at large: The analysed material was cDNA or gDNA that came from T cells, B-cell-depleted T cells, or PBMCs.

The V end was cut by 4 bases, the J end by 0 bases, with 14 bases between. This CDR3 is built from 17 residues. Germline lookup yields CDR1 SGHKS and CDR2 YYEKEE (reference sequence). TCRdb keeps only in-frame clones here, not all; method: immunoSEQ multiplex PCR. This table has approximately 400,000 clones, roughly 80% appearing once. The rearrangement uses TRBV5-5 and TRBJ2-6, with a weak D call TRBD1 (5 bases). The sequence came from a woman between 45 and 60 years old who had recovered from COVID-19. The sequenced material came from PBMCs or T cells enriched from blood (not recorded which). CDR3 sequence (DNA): TGTGCCAGCAGCGTCGCAGGGTTCCCCTCTGGGGCCAACGTCCTGACTTTC. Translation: CASSVAGFPSGANVLTF.